Presented here are 16 T cell receptor beta chains from one specimen sequenced in a study of blood T cell repertoires in COVID-19. Here immunoSEQ multiplex PCR was the method, and the copy in TCRdb shows in-frame clones only, minus some. The table includes some 43,000 clones, roughly 82% detected once. The sequencing sample was made of peripheral blood. The receptors derive from a woman in her fifties or sixties with acute or convalescent COVID-19.

V and J are TRBV19 and TRBJ1-1; 9 positions agree with TRBD1. Per the germline V gene, CDR1 is LNHDA and CDR2 is SQIVND (reference sequence). V lost 7 bases and J lost 3; bases outside the gene matches: 6. The CDR3 consists of 14 residues. CDR3 nucleotide sequence: TGTGCCAGTATGGACAGGGGACGGTACACTGAAGCTTTCTTT. Translated: CASMDRGRYTEAFF.

This chain connects TRBV5-6 to TRBJ1-4, with TRBD1 identical over 10 bases. There are 15 residues in the CDR3. V lost 5 bases to trimming and J lost 10 bases; unmatched junction nucleotides: 11. CDR1 and CDR2 (germline): SGHDT, YYEEEE. The CDR3 DNA sequence: TGTGCCAGCAGGGAGGCCGGGACAGGGGAAGGAAAACTGTTTTTT. Translation gives CASREAGTGEGKLFF. Full variable domain (missing parts from reference TRBV5-6 and TRBJ1-4): DAGVTQSPTHLIKTRGQQVTLRCSPKSGHDTVSWYQQALGQGPQFIFQYYEEEERQRGNFPDRFSGHQFPNYSSELNVNALLLGDSALYLCASREAGTGEGKLFFGSGTQLSVL.

The V gene is TRBV6-5, the J gene TRBJ2-7; maybe TRBD2 (6 bases). CDR1 MNHEY and CDR2 SVGAGI come from the germline V gene. The CDR3 covers 13 residues. Deletions cut 7 bases from V and 4 bases from J, with 14 bases between. CDR3 residues: CASKDGGKYEQYF. The CDR3 DNA reads TGTGCCAGCAAAGATGGCGGGAAATACGAGCAGTACTTC.

This chain connects TRBV2 to TRBJ1-2; no firm D call. CDR3 length equals 17 residues. The V end lost 4 bases, the J end lost 5 bases, and 23 bases lay between the germline ends. CDR1 is SNHLY, CDR2 FYNNEI, per germline. The CDR3 DNA sequence: TGTGCCAGCAGTGGGTCGGGATCCCAACCTTTTGGGTATGGCTACACCTTC. Protein product: CASSGSGSQPFGYGYTF.

This rearrangement joins TRBV6-1 to TRBJ1-5; possible D gene TRBD1, 6 bases. Trimming took 2 bases from V and 5 from J, leaving 10 bases between them. The germline V gene encodes CDR1 MNHNS and CDR2 SASEGT. The CDR3 length is 14 residues. CDR3 residues: CASSERAGDQPQHF. Here the CDR3 DNA reads TGTGCCAGCAGTGAAAGGGCAGGGGATCAGCCCCAGCATTTT.

A few counts support this clone. The chain links TRBV2 to TRBJ2-1; 11 nucleotides match TRBD2. V shed 8 bases and J 7 bases; nucleotides not matched to a gene: 10. Germline V gene sequence: CDR1 SNHLY, CDR2 FYNNEI. This CDR3 contains 15 residues. In DNA form, the CDR3 reads TGTGCCAGCTCCGCGACTAGCGGGGAAATAAATGAGCAGTTCTTC. The encoded protein is CASSATSGEINEQFF.

The V call is TRBV6-2 or TRBV6-3, the J call TRBJ1-5, with TRBD1 as a possible D gene (5 bases). The CDR3 has 13 amino acids. V lost 3 bases and J lost 8, with 11 bases in between. Germline V gives CDR1 MNHEY, CDR2 SVGEGT. Written as DNA, the CDR3 is TGTGCCAGCAGTTATGGAGGGGTTAAGCCCCAGCATTTT. It codes for CASSYGGVKPQHF.

The CDR3 DNA sequence: TGTGCCACCAGGGGCGGGGACACTGAAGCTTTCTTT. Its translation is CATRGGDTEAFF. The chain uses TRBV24-1 and TRBJ1-1; D remains unclear. With 7 bases removed from V and 3 bases from J, the gap between germline ends came to 8 bases. Germline V gene lookup returns CDR1 KGHDR and CDR2 SFDVKD. This CDR3 is 12 amino acids long.

The chain joins TRBV6-5 to TRBJ1-4; possibly TRBD1 for D (5 bases). Germline V gene lookup returns CDR1 MNHEY and CDR2 SVGAGI. Trimming removed 8 bases at V and 7 bases at J, with 14 bases between. CDR3 length equals 13 residues. DNA of the CDR3: TGTGCCAGCGTGTGGATGGGGGGTGAAAAACTGTTTTTT. Protein: CASVWMGGEKLFF.

This clone was recorded a few times. Other DNA sequences in the same sample also yield this CDR3. The chain employs TRBV2 and TRBJ1-2, with TRBD1 matching 9 bases. Looked up from germline, CDR1 is SNHLY and CDR2 is FYNNEI. This CDR3 has 13 residues. V lost 6 bases, J lost 4 bases, and 3 bases stayed unmatched. The CDR3, as DNA: TGTGCCAGCAGGGGACAGGGCATCTATGGCTACACCTTC. It yields the protein CASRGQGIYGYTF.

The V and J genes are TRBV29-1 and TRBJ1-1; D is ambiguous. Germline assignment: CDR1 SQVTM and CDR2 ANQGSEA. CDR3 length equals 14 residues. The V gene lost 0 bases and the J gene lost 0 bases, with 8 bases spanning the gap. CDR3 loop: CSVEDLVVNTEAFF. The CDR3 DNA follows: TGCAGCGTTGAAGATCTTGTAGTGAACACTGAAGCTTTCTTT.

The chain employs TRBV4-2 and TRBJ2-3, with a weak D call TRBD2 (6 bases). The CDR3 is 14 residues long. The ends were cut back, 5 bases at V and 11 bases at J, with 20 bases in the middle. Germline assignment: CDR1 LGHNA and CDR2 YNFKEQ. The DNA of the CDR3 is TGTGCCAGCAGCACGACCGGGACTCCCCGGGGGCAGTATTTT. This gives the protein CASSTTGTPRGQYF.

V is TRBV27 and J is TRBJ2-7; the D gene is possibly TRBD2 (5 bases). There are 12 residues in the CDR3. The ends were cut back, 11 bases at V and 0 bases at J, with 11 bases in the middle. Germline loops: CDR1 MNHEY, CDR2 SMNVEV (reference sequence). CDR3 residues: CAAGLSSYEQYF. The CDR3 DNA follows: TGTGCCGCGGGTCTAAGCTCCTACGAGCAGTACTTC.

The chain links TRBV27 to TRBJ2-4; TRBD1 matches 10 bases. Germline V gene sequence: CDR1 MNHEY, CDR2 SMNVEV (reference sequence). The V segment lost 6 bases and the J segment 6 bases; nucleotides outside the gene matches: 5. The CDR3 length is 14 residues. The CDR3 is CASRWTGGGNIQYF. As DNA, the CDR3 is TGTGCCAGCAGATGGACAGGGGGGGGAAACATTCAGTACTTC.

The gene calls are TRBV27 and TRBJ2-1, with D perhaps matching TRBD1 (6 bases). Germline lookup yields CDR1 MNHEY and CDR2 SMNVEV (reference sequence). The CDR3 totals 16 residues. Trimming removed 0 bases from V and 0 bases from J, with 9 bases in between. The CDR3 sequence is CASSLSGTSSYNEQFF. DNA of the CDR3: TGTGCCAGCAGTTTATCCGGGACAAGCTCCTACAATGAGCAGTTCTTC.

The rearrangement joins TRBV20-1 to TRBJ2-2; D not resolved. Trimming stripped 4 bases from V and 2 bases from J, with 2 bases between. The CDR3 runs 11 residues. Germline-derived CDR1 and CDR2 are DFQATT and SNEGSKA (reference sequence). The CDR3 spells CSATNTGELFF. CDR3 nucleotide sequence: TGCAGTGCTACTAACACCGGGGAGCTGTTTTTT.